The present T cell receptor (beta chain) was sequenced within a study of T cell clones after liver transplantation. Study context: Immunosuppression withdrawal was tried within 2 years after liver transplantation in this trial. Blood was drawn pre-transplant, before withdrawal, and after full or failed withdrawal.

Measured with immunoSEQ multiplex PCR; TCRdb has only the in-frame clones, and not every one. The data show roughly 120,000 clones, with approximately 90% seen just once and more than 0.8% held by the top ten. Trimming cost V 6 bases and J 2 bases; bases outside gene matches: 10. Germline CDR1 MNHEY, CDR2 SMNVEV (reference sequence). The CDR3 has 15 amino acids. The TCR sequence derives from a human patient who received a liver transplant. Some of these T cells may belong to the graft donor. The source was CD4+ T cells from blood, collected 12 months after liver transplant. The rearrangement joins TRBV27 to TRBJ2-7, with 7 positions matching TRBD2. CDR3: CASSGRGKGTYEQYF. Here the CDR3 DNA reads TGTGCCAGCAGCGGGCGGGGGAAAGGGACCTACGAGCAGTACTTC.